This is a list of T cell receptor beta chains from one sample in a study of CD8 T cells in ankylosing spondylitis. One entry per CDR3 protein, called by TCRdb with MiXCR from the 5' RACE reads. The table includes 210,000 or so distinct CDR3 sequences, about 26% detected once. The sequencing input was blood, either unsorted or a sorted T cell fraction (not recorded which). The receptors stem from a male donor with ankylosing spondylitis or in good health (not recorded which). Each CDR3 is given without its conserved first and last residue. The listing skips clone size in some rows; elsewhere it reads once, few, many or a size class.

clone_size	v_call	cdr3_aa
.	TRBV3-1	ASSRTDNSYNEQF
.	TRBV20-1	SGRRTLNEQF
.	TRBV20-1	SARGFGGNQPQH
many	TRBV6-1	ASTSRQGAGGYT
.	TRBV7-6	ASSPTSGTSGRAPYEQY
.	TRBV5-6	ASSSGQWGPFYEQY
once	TRBV29-1	SARQGGSNEQF
many	TRBV5-1	ASSVRERTEAF
.	TRBV5-1	ASSLNGEQY
.	TRBV6-2/TRBV6-3	ASSSHGGGSRSPLH
.	TRBV20-1	SARDLRGQGWT
many	TRBV3-1	ASSQVWGGYTGELF
.	TRBV5-1	ASSQGLGINYGYT
few	TRBV20-1	SASSGGNDYGYT
many	TRBV5-1	ASSLEEGRSSYEQY
.	TRBV5-1	ASSLGPGSDVEGYT
many	TRBV20-1	SARGDRVESNQPQH